This T cell receptor beta chain emerged from a study of T cell clones after liver transplantation. Germline CDR1 and CDR2: LNHDA and SQIVND (reference sequence). The CDR3 is 17 amino acids. V trimming: 5 bases; J trimming: 0 bases; junction bases outside the gene matches: 8. The repertoire was sequenced with immunoSEQ multiplex PCR; TCRdb's copy has only in-frame clones and lacks some. The sample includes about 71,000 clones, about four fifths of them seen just once. This chain connects TRBV19 to TRBJ1-5, with 9 bases identical to TRBD1. This receptor was obtained from a human patient who received a liver transplant. The graft donor may be the source of some T cells. Sequences were derived from CD4+ T cells from blood, sampled 12 months after liver transplant. CDR3 bases: TGTGCCAGTAGTGTCCGGGACAGGGTTTATAGCAATCAGCCCCAGCATTTT. This translates into CASSVRDRVYSNQPQHF.